Following are 7 T cell receptor beta chains from one sample sequenced in a study of cytomegalovirus exposure and HLA in healthy donors. Primers: 60 Vbeta forward and 13 Jbeta reverse. The table came from immunoSEQ multiplex PCR; TCRdb's copy has only in-frame clones and leaves some out. The sample consists of about 180,000 clones, approximately 80% of them appearing once. Sample: PBMCs. Receptor source: a girl aged 10-17 years in good health and CMV-seropositive.

This clone was found a few times. The CDR3 bases are TGTGCCACCGGCCGGGATAGCGGGAGCTGGGATACGCAGTATTTT. Translation: CATGRDSGSWDTQYF. The chain combines TRBV15 with TRBJ2-3; TRBD2 matches at 9 bases. The CDR3 length is 15 residues. The germline gives CDR1 LNHNV, CDR2 YYDKDF (reference sequence). V lost 8 bases to trimming and J lost 6 bases; unmatched junction nucleotides: 12.

The J gene is TRBJ2-7, the V gene TRBV19; 10 nucleotides match TRBD2. V trimming: 1 base; J trimming: 4 bases; junction bases outside the gene matches: 4. The length of the CDR3 is 15 residues. Germline-derived CDR1 and CDR2 are LNHDA and SQIVND (reference sequence). CDR3 loop: CASSIVGTSAYEQYF. CDR3 DNA sequence: TGTGCCAGTAGTATAGTCGGGACTAGCGCGTACGAGCAGTACTTC.

The chain is built from TRBV30 and TRBJ2-1; weak D call: TRBD2 (6 bases). V was trimmed by 0 bases and J by 8 bases, leaving 14 bases between them. Germline values: CDR1 GTSNPN, CDR2 SVGIG (reference sequence). The CDR3 has 14 amino acids. DNA of the CDR3: TGTGCCTGGAGTGTATCCACCGGGGGAGATGAGCAGTTCTTC. Translated, it gives CAWSVSTGGDEQFF.

The chain links TRBV10-3 to TRBJ1-4, with a tentative D call TRBD1 (5 bases). Germline CDR1 is ENHRY and CDR2 is SYGVKD. The CDR3 length is 17 residues. V was trimmed by 0 bases and J by 0 bases, leaving 11 bases between them. CDR3 in amino acids: CAISESLKGTTNEKLFF. In DNA, the CDR3 is TGTGCCATCAGTGAGTCGCTAAAGGGGACAACTAATGAAAAACTGTTTTTT.

The J gene is TRBJ1-2, the V gene TRBV25-1; 8 bases align to TRBD1. CDR1 MGHDK and CDR2 SYGVNS come from the germline V gene. This CDR3 spans 17 amino acids. The V gene end was trimmed by 3 bases and the J gene end by 3 bases; junction bases not matched to a gene: 12. The CDR3 here is CASSELGATGGYYGYTF. CDR3 coding DNA: TGTGCCAGCAGTGAGCTGGGCGCAACAGGGGGTTACTATGGCTACACCTTC.

The J gene is TRBJ2-7, the V gene TRBV9, with D tentatively TRBD2 (6 bases). V was trimmed by 0 bases and J by 4 bases, leaving 14 bases between them. CDR1 SGDLS and CDR2 YYNGEE come from the germline V gene. This CDR3 spans 15 amino acids. The CDR3 coding sequence is TGTGCCAGCAGCGTAGCTTCGGGGGTCTCATACGAGCAGTACTTC. Translating it yields CASSVASGVSYEQYF.

Comment on this clone: One junction end does not reproduce the germline sequence, and a read error may be involved. The gene calls are TRBV6-5 and TRBJ2-7, with 8 bases identical to TRBD1. The CDR3 totals 14 residues. Germline V lookup: CDR1 MNHEY, CDR2 SVGAGI. DNA of the CDR3: TGTGCCAGTTCAAAGCAGCCCCGGACAGGGACCCTGTCGTTC. Protein sequence: CASSKQPRTGTLSF.